This T cell receptor beta chain came from a study of T cell clones after liver transplantation. Study information: Without induction therapy, subjects received standard immunosuppression until 12-24 months post-transplant.

Unstimulated PBMCs were sorted into CD3+CD4+ and CD3+CD8+ populations. Germline CDR1 reads LNHDA; CDR2 reads SQIVND (reference sequence). V lost 7 bases and J lost 3, with 15 bases in between. This CDR3 contains 14 residues. Data came from immunoSEQ multiplex PCR; TCRdb stores just in-frame clones and leaves some out. The sample gives tens of thousands of clones, 90% of which show up once; less than 3.5% is in the top ten. The genes are TRBV19 and TRBJ1-1; D is possibly TRBD1 (5 bases). This receptor was taken from a human donor who received a liver transplant. The source material was CD4+ T cells from blood, sampled before liver transplant. The CDR3 region has the DNA TGTGCCAGTACCCCGACAGAAATGTACACTGAAGCTTTCTTT. Amino acids: CASTPTEMYTEAFF.